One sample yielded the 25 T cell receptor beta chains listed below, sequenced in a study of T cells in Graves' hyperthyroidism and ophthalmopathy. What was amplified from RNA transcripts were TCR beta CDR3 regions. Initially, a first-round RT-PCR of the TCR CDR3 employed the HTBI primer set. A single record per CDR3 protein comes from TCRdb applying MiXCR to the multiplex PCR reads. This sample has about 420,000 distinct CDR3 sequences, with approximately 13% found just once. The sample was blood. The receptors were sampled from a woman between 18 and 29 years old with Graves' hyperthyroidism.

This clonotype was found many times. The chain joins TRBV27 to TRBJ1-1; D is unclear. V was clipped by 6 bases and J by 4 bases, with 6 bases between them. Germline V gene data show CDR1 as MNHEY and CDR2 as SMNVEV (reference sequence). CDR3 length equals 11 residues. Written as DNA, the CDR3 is TGTGCCAGCAGGGAATCCACTGAAGCTTTCTTT. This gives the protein CASRESTEAFF.

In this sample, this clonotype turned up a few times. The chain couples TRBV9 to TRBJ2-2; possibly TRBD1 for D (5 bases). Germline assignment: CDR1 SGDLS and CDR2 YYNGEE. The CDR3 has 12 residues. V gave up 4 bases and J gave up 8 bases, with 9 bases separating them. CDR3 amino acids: CASSSQGGELFF. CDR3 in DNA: TGTGCCAGCAGCTCCCAGGGAGGGGAGCTGTTTTTT.

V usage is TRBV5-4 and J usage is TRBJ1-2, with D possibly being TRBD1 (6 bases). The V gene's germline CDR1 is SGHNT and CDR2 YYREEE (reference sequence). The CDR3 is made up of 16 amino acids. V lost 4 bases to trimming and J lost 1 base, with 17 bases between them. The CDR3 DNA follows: TGTGCCAGCAGCCGTCCTGGACAGCTTAGTAACTATGGCTACACCTTC. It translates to CASSRPGQLSNYGYTF.

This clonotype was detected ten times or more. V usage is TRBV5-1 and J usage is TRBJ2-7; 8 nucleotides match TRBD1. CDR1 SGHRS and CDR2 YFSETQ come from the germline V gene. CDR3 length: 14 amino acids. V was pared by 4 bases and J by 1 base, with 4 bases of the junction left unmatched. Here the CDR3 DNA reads TGCGCCAGCAGCGCACAGGGGGAGTCCTACGAGCAGTACTTC. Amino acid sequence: CASSAQGESYEQYF.

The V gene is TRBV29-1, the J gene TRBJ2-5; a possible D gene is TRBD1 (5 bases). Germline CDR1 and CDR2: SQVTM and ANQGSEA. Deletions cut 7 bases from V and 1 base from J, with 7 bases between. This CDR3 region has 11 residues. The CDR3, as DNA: TGCAGCGCGCAGGGCCAAGAGACCCAGTACTTC. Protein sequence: CSAQGQETQYF. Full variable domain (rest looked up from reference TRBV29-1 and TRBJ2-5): SAVISQKPSRDICQRGTSLTIQCQVDSQVTMMFWYRQQPGQSLTLIATANQGSEATYESGFVIDKFPISRPNLTFSTLTVSNMSPEDSSIYLCSAQGQETQYFGPGTRLLVL.

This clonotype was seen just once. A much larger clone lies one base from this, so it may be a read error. The CDR3 region has the DNA TGTGCCATCAGTTTCGCTAGCGCGGACACAGATACGCAGTATTTT. Protein sequence: CAISFASADTDTQYF. V and J are TRBV10-3 and TRBJ2-3; tentative D call: TRBD2 (6 bases). Germline V gene sequence: CDR1 ENHRY, CDR2 SYGVKD. CDR3 length equals 15 residues. Trimming removed 5 bases at V and 2 bases at J, with 14 bases between.

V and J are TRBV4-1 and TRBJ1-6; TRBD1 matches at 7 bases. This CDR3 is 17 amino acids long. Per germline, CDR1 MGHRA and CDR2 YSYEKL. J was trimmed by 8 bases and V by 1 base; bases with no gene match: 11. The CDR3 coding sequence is TGCGCCAGCAGCCAAGTCGCGGACAGGCCGGGAGATTCACCCCTCCACTTT. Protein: CASSQVADRPGDSPLHF.

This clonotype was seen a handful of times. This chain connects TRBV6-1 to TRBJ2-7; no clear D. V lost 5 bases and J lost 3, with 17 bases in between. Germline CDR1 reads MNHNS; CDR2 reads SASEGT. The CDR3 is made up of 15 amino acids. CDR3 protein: CASSNLPDDDYEQYF. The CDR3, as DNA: TGTGCCAGCAGTAACCTCCCCGACGATGACTACGAGCAGTACTTC.

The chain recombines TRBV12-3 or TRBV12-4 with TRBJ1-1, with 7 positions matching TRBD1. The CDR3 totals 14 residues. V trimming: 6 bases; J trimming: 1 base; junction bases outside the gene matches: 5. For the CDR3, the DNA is TGTGCCAGCAGCAAGACAGGGAAGAACACTGAAGCTTTCTTT. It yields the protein CASSKTGKNTEAFF.

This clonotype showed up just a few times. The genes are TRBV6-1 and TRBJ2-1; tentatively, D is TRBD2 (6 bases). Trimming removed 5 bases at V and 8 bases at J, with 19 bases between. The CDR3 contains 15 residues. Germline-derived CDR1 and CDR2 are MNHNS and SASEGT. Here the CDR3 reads CASSSRLVEKDEQFF. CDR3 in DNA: TGTGCCAGCAGTTCCCGACTAGTGGAGAAGGATGAGCAGTTCTTC.

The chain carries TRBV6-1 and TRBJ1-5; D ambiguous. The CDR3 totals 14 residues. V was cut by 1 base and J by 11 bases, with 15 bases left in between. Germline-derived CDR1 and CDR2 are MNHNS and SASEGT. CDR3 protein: CASSEEPQVVAQHF. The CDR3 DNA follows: TGTGCCAGCAGTGAAGAACCCCAAGTCGTGGCCCAGCATTTT.

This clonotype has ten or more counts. The CDR3 DNA is TGCAGTGTTCCCGGGACCCTTAGCAATCAGCCCCAGCATTTT. Translated: CSVPGTLSNQPQHF. This chain joins TRBV20-1 and TRBJ1-5, with D possibly TRBD1 on 5 matching bases. The CDR3 extends over 14 amino acids. Trimming took off 7 bases at V and 0 bases at J, with 13 bases between the two ends. CDR1 DFQATT and CDR2 SNEGSKA come from the germline V gene (reference sequence).

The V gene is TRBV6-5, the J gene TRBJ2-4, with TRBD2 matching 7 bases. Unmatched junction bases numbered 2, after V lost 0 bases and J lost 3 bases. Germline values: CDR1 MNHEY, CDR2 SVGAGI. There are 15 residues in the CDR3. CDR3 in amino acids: CASSYSRGNKNIQYF. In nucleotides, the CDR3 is TGTGCCAGCAGTTACTCGCGGGGGAACAAAAACATTCAGTACTTC.

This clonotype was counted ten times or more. CDR3 residues: CASSSNRQGAHTEAFF. CDR3 DNA: TGTGCCAGCAGTTCGAATAGACAGGGGGCTCACACTGAAGCTTTCTTT. The rearrangement links TRBV12-3 or TRBV12-4 to TRBJ1-1; TRBD1 matches at 10 bases. This CDR3 comprises 16 residues. Trimming took 4 bases from V and 3 from J; bases not matched to a gene: 8.

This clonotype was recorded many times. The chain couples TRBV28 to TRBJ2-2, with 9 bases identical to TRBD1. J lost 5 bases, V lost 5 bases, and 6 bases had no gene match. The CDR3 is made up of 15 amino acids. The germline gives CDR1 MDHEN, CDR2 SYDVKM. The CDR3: CASSRTGVRTGELFF. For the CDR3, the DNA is TGTGCCAGCAGTAGGACAGGGGTGCGGACCGGGGAGCTGTTTTTT.

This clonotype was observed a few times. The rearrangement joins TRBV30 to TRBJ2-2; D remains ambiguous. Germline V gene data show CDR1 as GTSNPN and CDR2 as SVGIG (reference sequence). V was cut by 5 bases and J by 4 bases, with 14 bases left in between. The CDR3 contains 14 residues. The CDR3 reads CAWDRDSPTGELFF. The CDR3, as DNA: TGTGCCTGGGACCGAGACTCACCCACCGGGGAGCTGTTTTTT.

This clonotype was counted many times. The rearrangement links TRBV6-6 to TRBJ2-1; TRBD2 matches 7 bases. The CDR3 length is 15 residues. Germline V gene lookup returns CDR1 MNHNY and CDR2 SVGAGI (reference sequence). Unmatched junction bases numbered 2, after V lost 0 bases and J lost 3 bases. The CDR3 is CASSYSGTIYNEQFF. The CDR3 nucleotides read TGTGCCAGCAGTTACTCCGGGACTATCTACAATGAGCAGTTCTTC.

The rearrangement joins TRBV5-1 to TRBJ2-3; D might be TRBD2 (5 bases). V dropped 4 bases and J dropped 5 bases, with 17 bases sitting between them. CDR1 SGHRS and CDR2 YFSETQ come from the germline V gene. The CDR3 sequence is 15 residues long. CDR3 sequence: CASSSGPPLGDTQYF. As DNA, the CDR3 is TGCGCCAGCAGCAGCGGCCCGCCATTAGGAGATACGCAGTATTTT.

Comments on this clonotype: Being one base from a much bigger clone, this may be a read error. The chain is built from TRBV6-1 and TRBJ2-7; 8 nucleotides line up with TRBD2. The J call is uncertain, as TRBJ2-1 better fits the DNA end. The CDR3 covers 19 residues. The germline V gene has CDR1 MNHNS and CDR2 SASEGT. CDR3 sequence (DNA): TGTGCCAGCAGGGGTACTACCCCGGGACTAGAAGTCTCGTCCTACGAGCAGTTCTTC. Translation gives CASRGTTPGLEVSSYEQFF.

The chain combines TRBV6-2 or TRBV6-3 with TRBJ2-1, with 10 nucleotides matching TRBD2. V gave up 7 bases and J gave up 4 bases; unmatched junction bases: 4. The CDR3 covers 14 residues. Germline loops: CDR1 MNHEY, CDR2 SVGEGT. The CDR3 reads CASTTSGPYNEQFF. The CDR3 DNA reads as TGTGCCAGCACGACTAGCGGGCCATACAATGAGCAGTTCTTC.

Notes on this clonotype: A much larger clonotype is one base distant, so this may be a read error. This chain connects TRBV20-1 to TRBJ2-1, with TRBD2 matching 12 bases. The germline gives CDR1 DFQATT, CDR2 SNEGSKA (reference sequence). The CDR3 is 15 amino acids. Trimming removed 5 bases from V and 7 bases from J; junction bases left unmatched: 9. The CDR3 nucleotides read TGCAGTGCTTCCCGGACTAGCGGGATGGGTAATGAGCAGTTCTTC. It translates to CSASRTSGMGNEQFF.

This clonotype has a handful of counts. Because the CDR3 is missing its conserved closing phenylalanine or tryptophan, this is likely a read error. CDR3 sequence: CSARRDSTDTQYL. CDR3 nucleotide sequence: TGCAGTGCTAGACGCGACAGCACAGATACGCAGTATCTT. This rearrangement joins TRBV20-1 to TRBJ2-3; no reliable D call. The germline V gene has CDR1 DFQATT and CDR2 SNEGSKA (reference sequence). Trimming cost V 2 bases and J 0 bases, with 6 bases left between them. CDR3 length equals 13 residues.

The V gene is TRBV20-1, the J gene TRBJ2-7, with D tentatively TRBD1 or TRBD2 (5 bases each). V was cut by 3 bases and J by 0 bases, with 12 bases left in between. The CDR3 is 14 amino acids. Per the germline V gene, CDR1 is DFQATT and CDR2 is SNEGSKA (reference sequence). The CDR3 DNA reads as TGCAGTGCTAGTGGGACGGTGAGCTCCTACGAGCAGTACTTC. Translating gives CSASGTVSSYEQYF.

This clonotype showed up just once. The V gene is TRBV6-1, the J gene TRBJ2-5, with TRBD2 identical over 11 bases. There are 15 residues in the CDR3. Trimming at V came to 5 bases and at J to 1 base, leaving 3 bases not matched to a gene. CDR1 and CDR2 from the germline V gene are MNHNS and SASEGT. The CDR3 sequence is CASSLAGGLQETQYF. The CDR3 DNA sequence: TGTGCCAGCAGTCTAGCGGGAGGACTCCAAGAGACCCAGTACTTC.

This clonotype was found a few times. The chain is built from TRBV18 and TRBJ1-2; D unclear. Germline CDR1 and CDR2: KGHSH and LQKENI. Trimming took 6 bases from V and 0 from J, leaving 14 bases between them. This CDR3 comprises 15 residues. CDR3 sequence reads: CASSPMEGANYGYTF. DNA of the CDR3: TGTGCCAGCTCCCCTATGGAGGGAGCTAACTATGGCTACACCTTC.